This T cell receptor beta chain emerged from a study of response to subunit inactivated influenza vaccine. Study-level results: A suggestion made by the authors is that each seasonal influenza vaccination recruits few new T cells.

TCRdb used MiXCR to reprocess the RT-PCR reads, holding one entry per CDR3 protein. The table has 500,000 to 600,000 distinct CDR3 sequences, more than 15% seen once. In regard to this clonotype: Its matching antigen is unknown.

Germline-derived CDR1 and CDR2 are DFQATT and SNEGSKA (reference sequence). The CDR3 loop spans 14 amino acids. Trimming cost V 6 bases and J 7 bases, with 16 bases left between them. The gene calls are TRBV20-1 and TRBJ1-6; D uncertain. The source is a man between 50 and 75 years old who received an inactivated influenza vaccine. This specimen was CD4+ T cells sorted from PBMCs, taken around 25 months after vaccination. CDR3 DNA sequence: TGCAGTGCCCGGGAGGCAAGATGGAATTCACCCCTCCACTTT. This translates into CSAREARWNSPLHF.